This T cell receptor (beta chain) was recovered during a study of shared clonotypes between healthy human individuals. At least ten counts were recorded for this clone. In replicate PCRs of sorted subsets, approximately 210 ng DNA, approximately 30,000 T cell genomes, was used. The method was immunoSEQ multiplex PCR; TCRdb's version includes in-frame clones alone and lacks a portion of them. Counted here are 780,000 or so clones, approximately 77% occurring once; the ten biggest clones make up under 2%. J gave up 8 bases and V 5 bases, and 6 bases lay outside the gene matches. This CDR3 has 13 residues. Per germline, CDR1 MDHEN and CDR2 SYDVKM.

The sequenced sample was memory CD4+ T cells sorted from blood. Subset noted: CD45RA-negative fraction. The receptor was derived from a woman aged 25 to 39 in good health. The V gene is TRBV28, the J gene TRBJ1-5; 7 nucleotides align to TRBD1. CDR3 DNA sequence: TGTGCCAGCAGTCTCGACAGGGCCGAGCCCCAGCATTTT. This translates into CASSLDRAEPQHF.